The 21 T cell receptor beta chains listed next were all sequenced from one sample in a study of cytomegalovirus exposure and HLA in healthy donors. Primers for the PCR totalled 60 Vbeta and 13 Jbeta. Repertoires were generated with immunoSEQ multiplex PCR, while TCRdb's copy carries only in-frame clones and drops some. The data show fewer than 75,000 clones, with roughly 70% seen just once and roughly 12% held by the top ten. Material: PBMCs. The receptors shown here come from a man between 65 and 80 years old in good health and CMV-seronegative.

The chain carries TRBV6-1 and TRBJ1-2, with a possible D match to TRBD1 (5 bases). Trimming pared 3 bases from V and 10 bases from J, leaving 12 bases between. Germline V CDR1 and CDR2: MNHNS, SASEGT. This CDR3 is 12 amino acids long. The CDR3 here is CASSDRQRSYTF. The CDR3 DNA is TGTGCCAGCAGTGACCGACAGCGATCCTACACCTTC.

The V gene is TRBV7-9, the J gene TRBJ1-2; TRBD1 matches 9 bases. This CDR3 comprises 15 residues. Germline CDR1 and CDR2: SEHNR and FQNEAQ (reference sequence). V gave up 3 bases and J gave up 4 bases; unmatched junction bases: 6. The CDR3 nucleotides read TGTGCCAGCAGCTTTCCGGGACAGGGCGGCTATGGCTACACCTTC. The encoded protein is CASSFPGQGGYGYTF.

The V gene is TRBV18, the J gene TRBJ2-3; D uncertain. This CDR3 has 15 amino acids. The ends were cut back, 5 bases at V and 1 base at J, with 13 bases in the middle. In germline, CDR1 is KGHSH, CDR2 LQKENI. This chain's CDR3 is CASSEASLGTDTQYF. The CDR3 DNA follows: TGTGCCAGCTCAGAAGCATCCCTTGGCACAGATACGCAGTATTTT.

This clone showed up just once. The V and J genes are TRBV9 and TRBJ1-2, with a tentative D call TRBD1 (6 bases). This CDR3 contains 13 residues. Germline CDR1 is SGDLS and CDR2 is YYNGEE. The V end lost 0 bases, the J end lost 8 bases, and 11 bases lay between the germline ends. CDR3 loop: CASSVAGGRGYTF. The CDR3 DNA reads TGTGCCAGCAGCGTAGCGGGGGGGCGAGGCTACACCTTC.

The J gene is TRBJ1-1, the V gene TRBV19; D unclear. CDR1 is LNHDA and CDR2 is SQIVND in the germline V gene (reference sequence). This CDR3 is 13 amino acids long. Between the trimmed V and J ends, which lost 5 bases and 3 bases, there was a span of 10 bases. CDR3 in amino acids: CASSEEEYTEAFF. In nucleotides, the CDR3 is TGTGCCAGTAGTGAGGAGGAGTACACTGAAGCTTTCTTT.

This clone was found a few times. A far larger clone is a single base away, which makes a read error likely. The chain carries TRBV5-1 and TRBJ2-7; TRBD1 is a possible D gene (6 bases). Per the germline V gene, CDR1 is SGHRS and CDR2 is YFSETQ. V was shortened by 2 bases and J by 2 bases, with 20 bases between the two germline ends. This CDR3 is 17 amino acids long. For the CDR3, the DNA is TGCGCCAGCAGCTTAGTTGGGCCCGGACAGCTTACCTACGAGCAGTACTTC. Its protein is CASSLVGPGQLTYEQYF. The whole variable domain, filled in from reference TRBV5-1 and TRBJ2-7, reads KAGVTQTPRYLIKTRGQQVTLSCSPISGHRSVSWYQQTPGQGLQFLFEYFSETQRNKGNFPGRFSGRQFSNSRSEMNVSTLELGDSALYLCASSLVGPGQLTYEQYFGPGTRLTVT.

The V call is TRBV2, the J call TRBJ2-7; 8 bases map to TRBD1. The CDR3 has 14 amino acids. The germline V gene encodes CDR1 SNHLY and CDR2 FYNNEI. With 4 bases clipped from V and 2 bases from J, the junction kept 4 bases outside the gene matches. The CDR3 DNA follows: TGTGCCAGCAGTGCGGGACAGGAACCCTACGAGCAGTACTTC. Protein: CASSAGQEPYEQYF.

This chain joins TRBV25-1 and TRBJ2-3; the match to TRBD1 covers 7 bases. Germline trimming cut 4 bases from V and 4 bases from J; bases unmatched to any gene: 5. Germline lookup yields CDR1 MGHDK and CDR2 SYGVNS. CDR3 length: 14 residues. The CDR3: CASSADRAPDTQYF. Written as DNA, the CDR3 is TGTGCCAGCAGTGCCGACAGGGCCCCAGATACGCAGTATTTT.

The chain links TRBV5-8 to TRBJ2-5, with a weak D call TRBD1 (6 bases). V gave up 3 bases and J gave up 2 bases, with 14 bases separating them. The CDR3 has 15 amino acids. Germline assignment: CDR1 SGHTS and CDR2 YDEGEE. CDR3 region: CASSSRGFRQETQYF. CDR3 coding DNA: TGTGCCAGCAGCTCCAGGGGTTTCAGGCAAGAGACCCAGTACTTC.

In DNA, the CDR3 is TGCGCCAGCCGTAGCGGGGGCTCTAGCACAGATACGCAGTATTTT. Translation: CASRSGGSSTDTQYF. This rearrangement joins TRBV5-1 to TRBJ2-3; TRBD2 matches at 9 bases. Germline trimming cut 7 bases from V and 0 bases from J; bases unmatched to any gene: 6. The CDR3 covers 15 residues. The germline gives CDR1 SGHRS, CDR2 YFSETQ. The full variable domain, rest sourced from reference TRBV5-1 and TRBJ2-3, is KAGVTQTPRYLIKTRGQQVTLSCSPISGHRSVSWYQQTPGQGLQFLFEYFSETQRNKGNFPGRFSGRQFSNSRSEMNVSTLELGDSALYLCASRSGGSSTDTQYFGPGTRLTVL.

J is TRBJ1-6 and V is TRBV18, with TRBD1 matching over 8 bases. Trimming removed 3 bases from V and 8 bases from J; junction bases left unmatched: 6. This CDR3 spans 15 amino acids. Germline assignment: CDR1 KGHSH and CDR2 LQKENI. CDR3 DNA sequence: TGTGCCAGCTCACCCAGGACAGGGAGTGATTCACCCCTCCACTTT. Its protein product is CASSPRTGSDSPLHF.

This chain uses TRBV5-1 with TRBJ1-1; D perhaps matches TRBD1 (6 bases). CDR1 is SGHRS, CDR2 YFSETQ, per germline. CDR3 length: 16 amino acids. V was trimmed by 1 base and J by 5 bases, leaving 18 bases between them. DNA of the CDR3: TGCGCCAGCAGCTTGTTGGGGGCAGGGGTGGGAACTGAAGCTTTCTTT. Protein sequence: CASSLLGAGVGTEAFF.

The chain uses TRBV19 and TRBJ1-5; 7 bases are a match to TRBD1. The CDR3 sequence is 17 residues long. The germline gives CDR1 LNHDA, CDR2 SQIVND (reference sequence). V was clipped by 4 bases and J by 3 bases; unmatched bases: 12. The CDR3 region is CASSTRAGGNFNQPQHF. CDR3 nucleotide sequence: TGTGCCAGTAGTACCCGGGCAGGGGGTAATTTCAATCAGCCCCAGCATTTT.

On this clone itself: One junction end does not reproduce the germline sequence, and a read error may be involved. The chain joins TRBV7-9 to TRBJ2-5; D is undetermined. The J call may be in error: the DNA end matches TRBJ2-7 better. The germline CDR1 and CDR2 sequences are SEHNR and FQNEAQ (reference sequence). The CDR3 consists of 12 residues. This chain's CDR3 is CSSSLTAYEQYF. For the CDR3, the DNA is TGTTCCAGCAGCTTAACAGCCTACGAGCAGTACTTC.

The rearrangement links TRBV5-6 to TRBJ2-7; D call uncertain. The germline V gene encodes CDR1 SGHDT and CDR2 YYEEEE. The CDR3 spans 13 residues. Trimming stripped 0 bases from V and 7 bases from J, with 11 bases between. The CDR3 nucleotides read TGTGCCAGCAGCTTGGTTTCTCGTGAGGAGCAGTACTTC. Its translation: CASSLVSREEQYF.

About this clone itself: This specimen includes other DNA sequences encoding the same CDR3. The chain combines TRBV18 with TRBJ2-5; a possible D gene is TRBD2 (6 bases). This CDR3 has 13 residues. Germline V gene sequence: CDR1 KGHSH, CDR2 LQKENI. V was clipped by 1 base and J by 4 bases, with 7 bases between them. The CDR3 bases are TGTGCCAGCTCACCACTGGGGGGAGAGACCCAGTACTTC. Its protein product is CASSPLGGETQYF. Drawing the rest from reference TRBV18 and TRBJ2-5, the complete variable domain is NAGVMQNPRHLVRRRGQEARLRCSPMKGHSHVYWYRQLPEEGLKFMVYLQKENIIDESGMPKERFSAEFPKEGPSILRIQQVVRGDSAAYFCASSPLGGETQYFGPGTRLLVL.

Only one count was recorded for this clone. The chain carries TRBV5-8 and TRBJ1-4, with 8 bases lining up with TRBD1. V shed 2 bases and J 8 bases; nucleotides not matched to a gene: 8. CDR3 size: 15 residues. Germline CDR1 SGHTS, CDR2 YDEGEE. The CDR3 region has the DNA TGTGCCAGCAGCTTTTCGACAGGGGCCTCAGAAAAACTGTTTTTT. Translating gives CASSFSTGASEKLFF. The whole variable domain, remainder taken from reference TRBV5-8 and TRBJ1-4, is EAGVTQSPTHLIKTRGQQATLRCSPISGHTSVYWYQQALGLGLQFLLWYDEGEERNRGNFPPRFSGRQFPNYSSELNVNALELEDSALYLCASSFSTGASEKLFFGSGTQLSVL.

The chain carries TRBV13 and TRBJ1-1; a possible D gene is TRBD1 (5 bases). Looked up from germline, CDR1 is PRHDT and CDR2 is FYEKMQ (reference sequence). V was cut by 3 bases and J by 4 bases, with 9 bases left in between. This CDR3 region has 13 residues. CDR3: CASSFAGGTEAFF. The CDR3 DNA follows: TGTGCCAGCAGCTTTGCGGGGGGCACTGAAGCTTTCTTT. The full variable domain, in which reference TRBV13 and TRBJ1-1 provide the parts outside the CDR3, is AAGVIQSPRHLIKEKRETATLKCYPIPRHDTVYWYQQGPGQDPQFLISFYEKMQSDKGSIPDRFSAQQFSDYHSELNMSSLELGDSALYFCASSFAGGTEAFFGQGTRLTVV.

The chain has TRBV5-4 and TRBJ2-7; 8 bases are shared with TRBD1. The trim removed 4 bases at V and 5 bases at J, leaving 11 bases unmatched. The CDR3 sequence is 15 residues long. Germline V gives CDR1 SGHNT, CDR2 YYREEE (reference sequence). The CDR3 is CASSPRQGATHEQYF. In DNA, the CDR3 is TGTGCCAGCAGCCCCCGCCAGGGGGCGACCCACGAGCAGTACTTC.

The rearrangement links TRBV19 to TRBJ2-1; TRBD2 matches 9 bases. From germline, CDR1 is LNHDA and CDR2 SQIVND (reference sequence). The trim removed 5 bases at V and 7 bases at J, leaving 6 bases unmatched. This CDR3 has 14 residues. CDR3 sequence: CASSGAGGRNEQFF. CDR3 DNA sequence: TGTGCCAGTAGTGGGGCGGGAGGGCGGAATGAGCAGTTCTTC.

The chain has TRBV27 and TRBJ1-2; 7 positions agree with TRBD1. From germline, CDR1 is MNHEY and CDR2 SMNVEV (reference sequence). V dropped 10 bases and J dropped 5; count of bases not matched to a gene: 10. There are 13 residues in the CDR3. The CDR3: CATSPGGTYGYTF. CDR3 nucleotides: TGTGCCACGAGTCCAGGGGGGACTTATGGCTACACCTTC.